This T cell receptor (beta chain) came from a study of shared T cell receptors in the human thymus. V lost 4 bases to trimming and J lost 0 bases; unmatched junction nucleotides: 10. Germline V gives CDR1 LGHNA, CDR2 YNFKEQ. This CDR3 is built from 17 residues. Here immunoSEQ multiplex PCR was the method, and the copy in TCRdb shows in-frame clones only, minus some. The data contain about 660,000 clones, approximately 90% of them seen just once; the ten biggest clones take up around 0.0099%. This sample was also put to use in a study of human thymus T cells. Per that paper: Serving as donors were healthy Finnish infants, each of whom was having open corrective surgery for congenital heart defects. From resections taken during corrective heart surgery, the thymus tissue was obtained. Thymic and blood repertoires appeared to show biased V and J gene usage. Unrelated individuals had highly overlapping thymic repertoires, as reported in related research.

The chain combines TRBV4-2 with TRBJ2-3; 7 bases match TRBD1. The source is a boy in the first two years of life with a congenital heart defect. Specimen: thymocytes. The CDR3 spells CASSPRTGSYSTDTQYF. DNA of the CDR3: TGTGCCAGCAGCCCCCGGACAGGTTCATATAGCACAGATACGCAGTATTTT.